The source of this T cell receptor beta chain is a study of control samples from healthy donors and cancer patients. Generated by immunoSEQ multiplex PCR, the TCRdb table keeps only in-frame clones and is missing some. The sample lists about 53,000 clones; about 90% were seen once. Germline V gene sequence: CDR1 SGDLS, CDR2 YYNGEE. V lost 0 bases and J lost 1; bases outside the gene matches: 0. The CDR3 contains 15 residues. The chain uses TRBV9 and TRBJ2-3, with 9 nucleotides matching TRBD2. The clonotype was recovered from a man aged 60 to 75 with head and neck cancer. The sequenced sample consisted of PBMCs. CDR3 nucleotides: TGTGCCAGCAGCGTAGGACTAGCGGGCACAGATACGCAGTATTTT. This sequence encodes CASSVGLAGTDTQYF. The variable domain in full, completed from reference TRBV9 and TRBJ2-3, reads DSGVTQTPKHLITATGQRVTLRCSPRSGDLSVYWYQQSLDQGLQFLIQYYNGEERAKGNILERFSAQQFPDLHSELNLSSLELGDSALYFCASSVGLAGTDTQYFGPGTRLTVL.